The sample holds one count of the clone carrying this T cell receptor (beta chain). In the original processing: Nucleated cell number was recorded as an estimate derived from reference gene primer amplification. This table comes from immunoSEQ multiplex PCR, and its TCRdb copy is limited to in-frame clones, with some not included. The V and J calls and clone size were taken over from that table, and D and trimming were inferred from the DNA. The table lists 250,000 to 300,000 clones, approximately 82% of them singletons, with about 4.9% in the top ten. The data belong to a study of blood T cell repertoires in COVID-19. On the study more broadly: Donors in the United States, Italy and Spain gave samples during acute or convalescent COVID-19. From T cells, B-cell-depleted T cells, or PBMCs came the material, which was cDNA or gDNA.

The germline V and J ends were trimmed by 1 base and 3 bases, with 12 bases remaining between them. CDR3 length: 15 residues. Per the germline V gene, CDR1 is SGHDT and CDR2 is YYEEEE. The receptor's source is a man aged 60 to 69 who had recovered from COVID-19. The sequencing sample was made of peripheral blood. V and J are TRBV5-6 and TRBJ2-3, with TRBD2 as a possible D gene (6 bases). DNA of the CDR3: TGTGCCAGCAGCTTGACTGGGGGAGGAACAGATACGCAGTATTTT. Residues: CASSLTGGGTDTQYF.